These T cell receptor beta chains were read from a single sample in a study of OX40 agonist ivuxolimab in advanced cancers. Profiled with immunoSEQ multiplex PCR; TCRdb holds only in-frame clones, not every one. The sample lists just under 35,000 clones, around 92% seen once, with about 33% in the top ten. The material sequenced was CD4+ or CD8+ T cells sorted from blood, taken in a trial of the OX40 agonist ivuxolimab. These receptors all come from an adult with an advanced solid tumor such as melanoma, head and neck, liver or kidney cancer. Both conserved end residues are part of each CDR3. Each record gives: J gene, clone size, D gene, V gene, CDR3 DNA, CDR3 protein. A D gene is named only where the DNA matches it firmly. Not every row has a clone size; where given, it reads once, few, many or a size class.

TRBJ2-7,.,.,TRBV7-2,TGTGCCAGCAGCTCCACCTACGAGCAGTACTTC,CASSSTYEQYF
TRBJ2-7,.,.,TRBV6-5,TGTGCCAGCAGTTACTTTTTTCAGGGGAGCTCCTACGAGCAGTACTTC,CASSYFFQGSSYEQYF
TRBJ2-4,.,TRBD2,TRBV4-3,TGCGCCAGCAGCCAACATCGGGCTAGCGGGAGTTCATACATTCAGTACTTC,CASSQHRASGSSYIQYF
TRBJ2-7,.,TRBD1,TRBV29-1,TGCAGCGCTTGTCTGGACAGGGGAACCTACGAGCAGTACTTC,CSACLDRGTYEQYF
TRBJ1-1,once,TRBD1,TRBV7-6,TGTGCCAGCAGTTCAGCAGGGGGCGCGGTGAACACTGAAGCTTTCTTT,CASSSAGGAVNTEAFF
TRBJ2-7,.,.,TRBV27,TGTGCCAGCAGTACACTGACAGACTCCTACGAGCAGTACTTC,CASSTLTDSYEQYF
TRBJ2-7,.,.,TRBV4-3,TGCGCCAGCAGCCAAGTTGTTAGCCACGAGCAGTACTTC,CASSQVVSHEQYF
TRBJ1-1,few,.,TRBV6-5,TGTGCCAGCAGTTTCCACGTGAACACTGAAGCTTTCTTT,CASSFHVNTEAFF
TRBJ2-7,.,.,TRBV4-1,TGCGCCAGCAGCCAAGCCCCGCCATACGAGCAGTACTTC,CASSQAPPYEQYF
TRBJ2-2,.,TRBD1,TRBV9,TGTGCCAGCAGCCATTCCTTTACAGGGGGCGCAGGCGCCGGGGAGCTGTTTTTT,CASSHSFTGGAGAGELFF